This TCR beta chain was captured by sequencing in a study of blood T cell repertoires in COVID-19. Across the study: The United States, Italy and Spain were the sources of the acute and convalescent COVID-19 samples. T cells, B-cell-depleted T cells, or PBMCs supplied cDNA or gDNA.

Trimming removed 7 bases at V and 10 bases at J, with 17 bases between. CDR3 length: 14 residues. Germline V CDR1 and CDR2: SNHLY, FYNNEI. The protocol was immunoSEQ multiplex PCR, while the TCRdb copy is restricted to in-frame clones and leaves out a portion. The sample records roughly 500,000 clones, roughly nine tenths being singletons. The Seattle patients, enrolled during active infection, were followed longitudinally. Sequencing was carried out using peripheral blood. This TCR came from a man between 18 and 35 years old with COVID-19, enrolled during active disease. The rearrangement joins TRBV2 to TRBJ1-6; D possibly corresponds to TRBD1 (6 bases). DNA for the CDR3: TGTGCCAGCAACCCAGAGGGGGTTCTATCACCCCTCCACTTT. Residues: CASNPEGVLSPLHF.